The clone carrying this T cell receptor (beta chain) was detected a few times. Its antigen is still unknown. This sample was included in a study of shared clonotypes between healthy human individuals. Points from the study as a whole: Sample collection involved blood only; tissue repertoires are likely different. Against clonotypes common to all four donors, non-shared ones had lower generation probabilities.

The table came from immunoSEQ multiplex PCR; TCRdb's copy has only in-frame clones and leaves some out. The table lists hundreds of thousands of clones, roughly 95% of them singletons, with about 0.057% in the top ten. V shed 4 bases and J shed 3 bases, with 14 bases lying between them. This CDR3 spans 15 amino acids. The V gene's germline CDR1 is SGHDT and CDR2 YYEEEE. The clonotype was recovered from a woman in her 30s in good health. Sequences were obtained from naive CD4+ T cells sorted from blood. Subset of the sample: CD45RA+ positively selected. The chain links TRBV5-6 to TRBJ1-5; D gene ambiguous. In nucleotides, the CDR3 is TGTGCCAGCAGCAGAGGTCAGGCCGACAATCAGCCCCAGCATTTT. Its translation: CASSRGQADNQPQHF.